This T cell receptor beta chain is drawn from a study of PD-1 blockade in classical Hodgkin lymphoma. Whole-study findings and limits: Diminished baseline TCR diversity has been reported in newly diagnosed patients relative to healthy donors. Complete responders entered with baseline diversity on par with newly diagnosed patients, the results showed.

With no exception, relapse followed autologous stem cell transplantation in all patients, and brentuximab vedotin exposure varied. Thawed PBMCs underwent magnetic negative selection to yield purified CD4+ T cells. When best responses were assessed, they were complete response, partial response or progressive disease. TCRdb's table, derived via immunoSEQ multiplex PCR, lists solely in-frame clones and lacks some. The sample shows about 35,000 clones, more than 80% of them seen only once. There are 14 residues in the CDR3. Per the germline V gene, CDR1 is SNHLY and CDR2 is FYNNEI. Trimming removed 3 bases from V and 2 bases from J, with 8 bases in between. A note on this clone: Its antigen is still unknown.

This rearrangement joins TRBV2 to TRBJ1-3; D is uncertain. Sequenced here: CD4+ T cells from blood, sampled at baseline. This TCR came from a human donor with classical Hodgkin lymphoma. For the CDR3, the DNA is TGTGCCAGCAGTGAGCTGCGGGCTGGAAACACCATATATTTT. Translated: CASSELRAGNTIYF.